Listed below are T cell receptor beta chains from one sample, sequenced in a study of T cell changes during pregnancy in multiple sclerosis. Only in-frame clones appear in the TCRdb table, and some are missing; sequencing was by immunoSEQ multiplex PCR. The repertoire consists of around 39,000 clones, with more than 70% occurring once and the leading ten covering approximately 4.3%. Sequenced here: CD8+ T cells from peripheral blood mononuclear cells, sampled in the first trimester of pregnancy. These TCRs come from a female donor with multiple sclerosis, enrolled in a pregnancy study. The CDR3 runs from the conserved cysteine through the conserved F or W. A D gene is named only where the DNA matches it firmly. Not all rows give a size; the values are once, few, many and, for expanded clones, a class.

TRBV7-2	NA	NA	TRBJ2-1	CASSLESLWTDNEQFF	TGTGCCAGCAGCTTAGAGTCCCTCTGGACTGACAATGAGCAGTTCTTC
TRBV21-1	NA	once	TRBJ2-1	CASSKWPGTSAWNEQFF	TGTGCCAGCAGCAAATGGCCCGGGACTAGTGCCTGGAATGAGCAGTTCTTC
TRBV5-5	TRBD1	NA	TRBJ2-7	CASNPGQGGEQYF	TGTGCCAGCAACCCCGGACAGGGCGGCGAGCAGTACTTC
TRBV9	TRBD2	NA	TRBJ2-3	CASSATSGGTDTQYF	TGTGCCAGCAGCGCTACTAGCGGGGGCACAGATACGCAGTATTTT
TRBV12-5	NA	NA	TRBJ2-1	CASGSPRYPHEQFF	TGTGCTAGTGGTTCCCCTCGGTACCCCCATGAGCAGTTCTTC
TRBV7-8	NA	NA	TRBJ1-2	CASSPGGATNYGYTF	TGTGCCAGCAGCCCCGGTGGAGCTACTAACTATGGCTACACCTTC
TRBV19	TRBD1	NA	TRBJ2-2	CASSPDRVGAGELFF	TGTGCCAGTAGTCCCGACAGGGTTGGGGCCGGGGAGCTGTTTTTT
TRBV7-6	TRBD2	NA	TRBJ2-7	CASSRPGGEQYF	TGTGCCAGCAGCCGACCGGGAGGCGAGCAGTACTTC
TRBV19	NA	NA	TRBJ1-5	CASSPWAVSNQPQHF	TGTGCCAGTAGTCCCTGGGCAGTTAGCAATCAGCCCCAGCATTTT
TRBV6-4	NA	few	TRBJ2-2	CASSDGAGDTGELFF	TGTGCCAGCAGTGACGGGGCTGGGGATACCGGGGAGCTGTTTTTT
TRBV5-1	TRBD2	NA	TRBJ2-1	CASSPVAGVSYNEQFF	TGCGCCAGCAGCCCAGTAGCGGGGGTCTCCTACAATGAGCAGTTCTTC
TRBV29-1	TRBD2	NA	TRBJ2-3	CSLMHAGESTDTQYF	TGCAGCCTGATGCACGCGGGGGAAAGCACAGATACGCAGTATTTT
TRBV7-9	NA	NA	TRBJ1-2	CASSLVGAGSDSYTF	TGTGCCAGCAGCTTAGTAGGGGCCGGGTCCGACAGCTACACCTTC
TRBV28	NA	NA	TRBJ1-4	CASSFPSSATNEKLFF	TGTGCCAGCAGTTTTCCGTCCAGTGCAACTAATGAAAAACTGTTTTTT
TRBV2	NA	once	TRBJ1-1	CASSSRTPQHTEAFF	TGTGCCAGCAGTTCCCGGACTCCCCAGCACACTGAAGCTTTCTTT
TRBV6-8	TRBD1	NA	TRBJ1-1	CASSYGTGGMGTEAFF	TGTGCCAGCAGTTACGGGACAGGGGGAATGGGCACTGAAGCTTTCTTT
TRBV5-4	NA	NA	TRBJ2-7	CASSFQGDPPYEQYF	TGTGCCAGCAGTTTCCAGGGTGATCCCCCCTACGAGCAGTACTTC
TRBV9	NA	NA	TRBJ1-5	CASSAAGNQPQHF	TGTGCCAGCAGCGCGGCGGGGAATCAGCCCCAGCATTTT
TRBV5-1	NA	NA	TRBJ2-3	CASSFNSLVLSTDTQYF	TGCGCCAGCAGCTTCAACAGCCTCGTCCTAAGCACAGATACGCAGTATTTT
TRBV18	TRBD1	NA	TRBJ1-4	CASSPSWTGDEKLFF	TGTGCCAGCTCACCATCCTGGACAGGAGATGAAAAACTGTTTTTT
TRBV6-5	TRBD1	NA	TRBJ2-5	CASSSQGKTQYF	TGTGCCAGCAGCTCACAGGGGAAGACCCAGTACTTC
TRBV7-6	TRBD2	NA	TRBJ2-7	CASSLGPSGGSYEQYF	TGTGCCAGCAGCTTAGGCCCTAGCGGGGGCTCCTACGAGCAGTACTTC
TRBV9	TRBD1	NA	TRBJ2-7	CASSVGGGLTYEQYF	TGTGCCAGCAGCGTAGGAGGGGGCCTAACCTACGAGCAGTACTTC
TRBV30	TRBD2	NA	TRBJ2-6	CAWDPILAGGPGANVLTF	TGTGCCTGGGATCCGATACTAGCGGGGGGCCCTGGGGCCAACGTCCTGACTTTC
TRBV27	NA	few	TRBJ2-2	CASSLGTNTGELFF	TGTGCCAGCAGTTTGGGGACAAACACCGGGGAGCTGTTTTTT
TRBV9	TRBD2	NA	TRBJ2-7	CASSESGGHYEQYF	TGTGCCAGCAGCGAAAGCGGGGGGCACTACGAGCAGTACTTC
TRBV27	NA	once	TRBJ1-5	CASSLVGAGNQPQHF	TGTGCCAGCAGTTTAGTGGGGGCGGGCAATCAGCCCCAGCATTTT